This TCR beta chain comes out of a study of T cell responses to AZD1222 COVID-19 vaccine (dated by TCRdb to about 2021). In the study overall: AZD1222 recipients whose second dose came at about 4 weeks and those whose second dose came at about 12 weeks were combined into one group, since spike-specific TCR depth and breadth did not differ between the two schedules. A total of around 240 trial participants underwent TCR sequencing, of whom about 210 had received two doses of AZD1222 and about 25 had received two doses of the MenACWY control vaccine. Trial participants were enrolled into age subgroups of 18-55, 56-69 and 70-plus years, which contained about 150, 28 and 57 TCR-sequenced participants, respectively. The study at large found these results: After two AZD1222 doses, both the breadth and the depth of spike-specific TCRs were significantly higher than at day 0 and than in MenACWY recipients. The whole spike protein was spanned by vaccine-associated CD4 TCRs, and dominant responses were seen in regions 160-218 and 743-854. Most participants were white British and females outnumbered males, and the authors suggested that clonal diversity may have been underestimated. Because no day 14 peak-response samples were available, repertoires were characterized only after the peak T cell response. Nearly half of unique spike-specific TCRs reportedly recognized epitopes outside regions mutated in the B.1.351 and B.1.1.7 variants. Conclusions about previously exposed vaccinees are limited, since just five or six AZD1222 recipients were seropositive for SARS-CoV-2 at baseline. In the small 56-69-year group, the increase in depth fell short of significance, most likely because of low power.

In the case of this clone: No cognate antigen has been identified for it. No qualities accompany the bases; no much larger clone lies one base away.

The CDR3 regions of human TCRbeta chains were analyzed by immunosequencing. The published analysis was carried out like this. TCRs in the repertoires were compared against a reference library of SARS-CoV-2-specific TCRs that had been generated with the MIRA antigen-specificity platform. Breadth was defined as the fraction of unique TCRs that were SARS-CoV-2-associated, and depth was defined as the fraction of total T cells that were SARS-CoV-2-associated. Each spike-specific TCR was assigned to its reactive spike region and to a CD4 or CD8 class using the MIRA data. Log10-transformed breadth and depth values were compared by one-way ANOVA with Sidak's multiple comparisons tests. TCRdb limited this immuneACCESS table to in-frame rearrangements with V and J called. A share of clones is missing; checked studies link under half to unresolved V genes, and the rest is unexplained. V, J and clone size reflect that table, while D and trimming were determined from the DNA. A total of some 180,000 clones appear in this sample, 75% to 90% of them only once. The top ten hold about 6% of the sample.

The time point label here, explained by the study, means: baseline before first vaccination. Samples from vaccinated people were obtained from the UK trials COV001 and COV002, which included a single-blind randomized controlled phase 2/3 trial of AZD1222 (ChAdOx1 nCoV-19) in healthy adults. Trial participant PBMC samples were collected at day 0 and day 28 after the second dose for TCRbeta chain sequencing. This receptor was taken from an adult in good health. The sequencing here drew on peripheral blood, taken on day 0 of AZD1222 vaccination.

The sequenced DNA: TGTGCCAGCAGCGTAGAGGGCTCCGGGGCCAACGTCCTGACTTTC. The translation is CASSVEGSGANVLTF. The chain couples TRBV9 to TRBJ2-6, with no confident D gene call. Via the germline V gene, CDR1 is SGDLS and CDR2 YYNGEE. The CDR3 numbers 15 residues from cysteine through phenylalanine. CDR3 DNA only is kept here, 45 bases in frame from base 1. Trimming removed 0 bases from V and 4 bases from J, leaving 8 bases between the germline ends.